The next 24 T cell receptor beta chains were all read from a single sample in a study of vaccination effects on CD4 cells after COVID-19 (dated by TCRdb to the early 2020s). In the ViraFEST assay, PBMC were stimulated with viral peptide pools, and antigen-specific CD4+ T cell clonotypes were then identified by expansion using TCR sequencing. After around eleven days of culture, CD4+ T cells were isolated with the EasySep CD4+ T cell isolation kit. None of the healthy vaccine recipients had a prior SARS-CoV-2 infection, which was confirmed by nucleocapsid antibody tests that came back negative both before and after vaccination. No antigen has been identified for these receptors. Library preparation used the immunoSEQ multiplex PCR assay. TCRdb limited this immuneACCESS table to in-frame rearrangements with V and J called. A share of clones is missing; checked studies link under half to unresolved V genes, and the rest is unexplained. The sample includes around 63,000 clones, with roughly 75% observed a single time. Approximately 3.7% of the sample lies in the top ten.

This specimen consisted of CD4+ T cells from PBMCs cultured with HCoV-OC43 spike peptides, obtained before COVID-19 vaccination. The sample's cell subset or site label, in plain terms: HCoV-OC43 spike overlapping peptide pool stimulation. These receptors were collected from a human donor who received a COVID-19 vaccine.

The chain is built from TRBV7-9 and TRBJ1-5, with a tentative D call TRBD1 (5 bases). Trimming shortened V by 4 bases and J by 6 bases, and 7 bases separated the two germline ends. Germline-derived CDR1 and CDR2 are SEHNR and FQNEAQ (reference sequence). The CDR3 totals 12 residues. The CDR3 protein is CASSSQGQPQHF. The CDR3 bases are TGTGCCAGCAGCTCCCAGGGTCAGCCCCAGCATTTT.

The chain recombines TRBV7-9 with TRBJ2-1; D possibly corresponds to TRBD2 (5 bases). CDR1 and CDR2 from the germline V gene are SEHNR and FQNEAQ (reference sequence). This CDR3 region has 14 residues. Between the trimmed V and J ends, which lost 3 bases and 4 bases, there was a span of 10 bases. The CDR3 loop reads CASSLEPGYNEQFF. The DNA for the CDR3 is TGTGCCAGCAGCTTGGAACCGGGGTACAATGAGCAGTTCTTC. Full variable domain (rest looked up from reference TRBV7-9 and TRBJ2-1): DTGVSQNPRHKITKRGQNVTFRCDPISEHNRLYWYRQTLGQGPEFLTYFQNEAQLEKSRLLSDRFSAERPKGSFSTLEIQRTEQGDSAMYLCASSLEPGYNEQFFGPGTRLTVL.

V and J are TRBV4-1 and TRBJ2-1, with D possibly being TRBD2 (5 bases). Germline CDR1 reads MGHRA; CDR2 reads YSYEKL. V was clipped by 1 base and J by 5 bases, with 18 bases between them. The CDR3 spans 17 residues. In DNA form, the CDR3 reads TGCGCCAGCAGCCAAGGCCACTCCGGGGTCAAGAACAATGAGCAGTTCTTC. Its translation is CASSQGHSGVKNNEQFF.

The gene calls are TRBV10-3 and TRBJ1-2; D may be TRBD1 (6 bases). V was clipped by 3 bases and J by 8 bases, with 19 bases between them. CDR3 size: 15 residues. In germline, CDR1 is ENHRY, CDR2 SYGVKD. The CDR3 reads CAISEVTGPRWGYTF. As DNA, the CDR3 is TGTGCCATCAGTGAAGTTACAGGGCCCCGGTGGGGCTACACCTTC.

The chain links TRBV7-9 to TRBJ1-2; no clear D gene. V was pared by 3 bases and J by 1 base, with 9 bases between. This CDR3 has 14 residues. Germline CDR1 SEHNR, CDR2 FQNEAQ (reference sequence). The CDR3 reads CASSFPFGNYGYTF. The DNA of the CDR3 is TGTGCCAGCAGCTTCCCCTTCGGTAACTATGGCTACACCTTC. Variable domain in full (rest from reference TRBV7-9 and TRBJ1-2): DTGVSQNPRHKITKRGQNVTFRCDPISEHNRLYWYRQTLGQGPEFLTYFQNEAQLEKSRLLSDRFSAERPKGSFSTLEIQRTEQGDSAMYLCASSFPFGNYGYTFGSGTRLTVV.

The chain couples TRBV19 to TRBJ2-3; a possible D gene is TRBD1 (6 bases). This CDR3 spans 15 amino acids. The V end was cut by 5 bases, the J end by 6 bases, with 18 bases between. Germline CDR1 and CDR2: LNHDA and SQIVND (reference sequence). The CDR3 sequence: CASSSRQAAGDTQYF. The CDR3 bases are TGTGCCAGTAGTTCCCGACAGGCGGCCGGGGATACGCAGTATTTT.

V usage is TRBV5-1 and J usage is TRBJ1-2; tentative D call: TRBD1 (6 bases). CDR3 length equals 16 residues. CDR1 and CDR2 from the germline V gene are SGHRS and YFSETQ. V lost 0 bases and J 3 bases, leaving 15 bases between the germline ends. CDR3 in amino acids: CASSLEGRGIDYGYTF. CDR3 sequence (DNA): TGCGCCAGCAGCTTGGAAGGCAGGGGAATCGACTATGGCTACACCTTC.

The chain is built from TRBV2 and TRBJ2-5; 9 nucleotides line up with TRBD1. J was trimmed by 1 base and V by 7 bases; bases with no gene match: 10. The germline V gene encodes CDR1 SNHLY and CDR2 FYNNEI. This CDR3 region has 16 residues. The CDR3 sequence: CASTLRRTGAQETQYF. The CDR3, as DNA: TGTGCCAGCACCCTAAGGAGGACAGGGGCCCAAGAGACCCAGTACTTC.

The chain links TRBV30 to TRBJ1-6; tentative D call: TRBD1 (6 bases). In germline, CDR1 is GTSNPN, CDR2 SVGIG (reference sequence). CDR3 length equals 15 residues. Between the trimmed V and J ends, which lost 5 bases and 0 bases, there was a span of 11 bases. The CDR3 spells CAWGQGSSYNSPLHF. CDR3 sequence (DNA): TGTGCCTGGGGGCAGGGGAGCTCCTATAATTCACCCCTCCACTTT.

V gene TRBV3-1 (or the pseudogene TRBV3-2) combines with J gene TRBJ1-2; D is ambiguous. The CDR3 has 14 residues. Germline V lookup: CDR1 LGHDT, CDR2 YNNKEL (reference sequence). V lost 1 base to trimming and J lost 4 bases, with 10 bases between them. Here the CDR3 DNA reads TGTGCCAGCAGCCAAGCCCGGGCCGGCTATGGCTACACCTTC. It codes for CASSQARAGYGYTF.

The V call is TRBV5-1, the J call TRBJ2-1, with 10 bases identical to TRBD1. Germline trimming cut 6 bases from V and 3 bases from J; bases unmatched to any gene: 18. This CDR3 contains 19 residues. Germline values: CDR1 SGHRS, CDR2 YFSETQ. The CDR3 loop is CASKTSSLVRDRGYNEQFF. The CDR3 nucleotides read TGCGCCAGCAAAACTAGCAGCTTGGTTAGGGACAGGGGCTACAATGAGCAGTTCTTC.

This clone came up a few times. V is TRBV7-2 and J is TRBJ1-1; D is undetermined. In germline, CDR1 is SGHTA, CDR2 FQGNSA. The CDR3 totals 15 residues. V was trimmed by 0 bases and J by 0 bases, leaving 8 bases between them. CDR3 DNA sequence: TGTGCCAGCAGCTTAGCAGGCCTAATGAACACTGAAGCTTTCTTT. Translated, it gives CASSLAGLMNTEAFF.

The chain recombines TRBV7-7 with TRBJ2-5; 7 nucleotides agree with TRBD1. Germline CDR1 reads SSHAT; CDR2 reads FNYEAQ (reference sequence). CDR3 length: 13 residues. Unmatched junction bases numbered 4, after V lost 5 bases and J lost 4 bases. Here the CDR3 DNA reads TGTGCCAGCAGCCGAGCAGGGGGAGAGACCCAGTACTTC. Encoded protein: CASSRAGGETQYF. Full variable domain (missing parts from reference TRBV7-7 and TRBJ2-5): GAGVSQSPRYKVTKRGQDVTLRCDPISSHATLYWYQQALGQGPEFLTYFNYEAQPDKSGLPSDRFSAERPEGSISTLTIQRTEQRDSAMYRCASSRAGGETQYFGPGTRLLVL.

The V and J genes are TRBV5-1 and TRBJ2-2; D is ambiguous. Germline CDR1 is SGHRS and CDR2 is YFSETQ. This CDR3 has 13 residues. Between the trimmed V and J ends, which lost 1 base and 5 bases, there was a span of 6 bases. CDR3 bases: TGCGCCAGCAGCTTGCTTAAAACCGGGGAGCTGTTTTTT. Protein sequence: CASSLLKTGELFF. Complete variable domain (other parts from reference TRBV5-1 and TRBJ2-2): KAGVTQTPRYLIKTRGQQVTLSCSPISGHRSVSWYQQTPGQGLQFLFEYFSETQRNKGNFPGRFSGRQFSNSRSEMNVSTLELGDSALYLCASSLLKTGELFFGEGSRLTVL.

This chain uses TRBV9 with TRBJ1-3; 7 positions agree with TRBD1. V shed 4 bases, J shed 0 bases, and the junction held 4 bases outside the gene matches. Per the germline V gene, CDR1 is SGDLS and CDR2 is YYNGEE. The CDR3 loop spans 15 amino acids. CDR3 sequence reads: CASSPGTDSGNTIYF. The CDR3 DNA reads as TGTGCCAGCAGCCCAGGGACAGACTCTGGAAACACCATATATTTT.

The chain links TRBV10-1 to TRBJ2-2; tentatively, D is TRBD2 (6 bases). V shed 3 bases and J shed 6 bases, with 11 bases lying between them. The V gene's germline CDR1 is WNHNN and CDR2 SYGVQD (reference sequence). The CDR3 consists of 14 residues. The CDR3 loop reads CASSDPGLSGELFF. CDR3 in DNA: TGCGCCAGCAGTGACCCGGGACTCTCCGGGGAGCTGTTTTTT.

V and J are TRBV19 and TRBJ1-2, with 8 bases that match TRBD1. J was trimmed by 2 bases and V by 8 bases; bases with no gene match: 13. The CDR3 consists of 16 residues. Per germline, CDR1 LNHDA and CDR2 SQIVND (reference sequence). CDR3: CASSERQGRRNYGYTF. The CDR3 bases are TGTGCCAGTTCCGAAAGACAGGGGCGAAGGAACTATGGCTACACCTTC.

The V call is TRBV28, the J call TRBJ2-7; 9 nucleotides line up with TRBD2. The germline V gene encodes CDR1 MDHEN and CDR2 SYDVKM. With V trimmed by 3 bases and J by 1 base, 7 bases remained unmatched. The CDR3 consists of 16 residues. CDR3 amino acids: CASSFSLAGLSYEQYV. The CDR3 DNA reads TGTGCCAGCAGTTTTTCCCTAGCGGGGCTGTCCTACGAGCAGTACGTC.

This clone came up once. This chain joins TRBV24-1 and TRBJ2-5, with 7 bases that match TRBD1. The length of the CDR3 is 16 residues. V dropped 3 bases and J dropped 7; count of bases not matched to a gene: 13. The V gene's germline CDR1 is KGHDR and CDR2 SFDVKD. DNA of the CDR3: TGTGCCACCAGTGATCAAGGGCCACAGGGGTCTCGGACCCAGTACTTC. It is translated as CATSDQGPQGSRTQYF.

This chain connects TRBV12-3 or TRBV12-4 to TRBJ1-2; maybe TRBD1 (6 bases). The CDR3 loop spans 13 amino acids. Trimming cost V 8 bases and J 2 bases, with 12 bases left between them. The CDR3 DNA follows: TGTGCCAGCGGCGAACAGGGAAACTATGGCTACACCTTC. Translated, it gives CASGEQGNYGYTF.

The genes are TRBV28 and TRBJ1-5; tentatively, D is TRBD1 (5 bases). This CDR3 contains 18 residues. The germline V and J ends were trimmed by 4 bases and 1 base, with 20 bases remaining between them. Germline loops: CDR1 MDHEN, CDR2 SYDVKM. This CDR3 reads CASSSLFPSGTSNQPQHF. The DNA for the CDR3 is TGTGCCAGCAGTTCCCTATTCCCTTCAGGGACCAGCAATCAGCCCCAGCATTTT.

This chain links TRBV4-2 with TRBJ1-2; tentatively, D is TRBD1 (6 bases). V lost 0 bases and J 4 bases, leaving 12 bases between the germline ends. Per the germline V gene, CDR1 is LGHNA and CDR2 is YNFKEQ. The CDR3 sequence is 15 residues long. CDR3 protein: CASSQDSGDTYGYTF. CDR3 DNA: TGTGCCAGCAGCCAAGATTCAGGGGACACCTATGGCTACACCTTC.

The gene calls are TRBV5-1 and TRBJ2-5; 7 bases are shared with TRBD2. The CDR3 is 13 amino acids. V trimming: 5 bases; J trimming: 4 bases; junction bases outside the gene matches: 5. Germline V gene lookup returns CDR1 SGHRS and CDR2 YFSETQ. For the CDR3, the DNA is TGCGCCAGCAGTCCGGGGGGAGGAGAGACCCAGTACTTC. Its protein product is CASSPGGGETQYF.

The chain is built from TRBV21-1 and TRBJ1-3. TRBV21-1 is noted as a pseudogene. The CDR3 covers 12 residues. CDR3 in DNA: TGTGCCAGCAGCCGTGAGGGAAACACCATATATTTT. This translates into CASSREGNTIYF.